Below, 24 T cell receptor beta chains from the same sample are listed, as sequenced in a study of cytomegalovirus exposure and HLA in healthy donors. PCR involved 60 Vbeta and 13 Jbeta primers. Data came from immunoSEQ multiplex PCR; TCRdb stores just in-frame clones and leaves some out. The sample shows 160,000 or so clones, roughly 80% of them seen only once. Sequencing was carried out using PBMCs. The receptors shown here come from a man under 40 in good health and CMV-seropositive.

The chain combines TRBV7-2 with TRBJ2-7; TRBD1 matches at 8 bases. This CDR3 has 14 residues. Germline assignment: CDR1 SGHTA and CDR2 FQGNSA. Trimming took 1 base from V and 5 from J; bases not matched to a gene: 4. CDR3: CASSLGQGHHEQYF. CDR3 in DNA: TGTGCCAGCAGCTTAGGACAGGGGCACCACGAGCAGTACTTC.

The chain joins TRBV7-6 to TRBJ2-4; 8 positions match TRBD2. Germline CDR1 SGHVS, CDR2 FNYEAQ. This CDR3 spans 17 amino acids. V lost 3 bases, J lost 1 base, and 8 bases stayed unmatched. The CDR3: CASSLGPGGSAKNIQYF. The CDR3 coding sequence is TGTGCCAGCAGCTTGGGGCCGGGAGGGTCGGCCAAAAACATTCAGTACTTC. The whole variable domain, remainder taken from reference TRBV7-6 and TRBJ2-4, is GAGVSQSPRYKVTKRGQDVALRCDPISGHVSLYWYRQALGQGPEFLTYFNYEAQQDKSGLPNDRFSAERPEGSISTLTIQRTEQRDSAMYRCASSLGPGGSAKNIQYFGAGTRLSVL.

The V call is TRBV30, the J call TRBJ1-2; 7 bases align to TRBD1. J lost 5 bases, V lost 0 bases, and 6 bases had no gene match. Germline values: CDR1 GTSNPN, CDR2 SVGIG (reference sequence). This CDR3 spans 14 amino acids. DNA for the CDR3: TGTGCCTGGAGTGTAGGCAGGGGGATTTATGGCTACACCTTC. Protein: CAWSVGRGIYGYTF. Supplemented by reference TRBV30 and TRBJ1-2, the full variable domain reads SQTIHQWPATLVQPVGSPLSLECTVEGTSNPNLYWYRQAAGRGLQLLFYSVGIGQISSEVPQNLSASRPQDRQFILSSKKLLLSDSGFYLCAWSVGRGIYGYTFGSGTRLTVV.

This clone has more than one count but fewer than ten. CDR3 coding DNA: TGCGCCAGCAGTGCAGGTGGGTATAGCAATCAGCCCCAGCATTTT. As protein: CASSAGGYSNQPQHF. The rearrangement uses TRBV10-1 and TRBJ1-5; D gene ambiguous. The CDR3 is 15 amino acids. Germline CDR1 reads WNHNN; CDR2 reads SYGVQD (reference sequence). V was trimmed by 4 bases and J by 0 bases, leaving 10 bases between them.

The V call is TRBV6-5, the J call TRBJ1-2; D possibly corresponds to TRBD1 (6 bases). This CDR3 spans 12 amino acids. Germline assignment: CDR1 MNHEY and CDR2 SVGAGI. V lost 8 bases, J lost 1 base, and 8 bases lay in between. CDR3 sequence (DNA): TGTGCCAGCGGGGGCCTTAACTATGGCTACACCTTC. This encodes CASGGLNYGYTF.

V usage is TRBV30 and J usage is TRBJ2-3, with unresolved D. The CDR3 is 13 residues long. Between the trimmed V and J ends, which lost 1 base and 3 bases, there was a span of 8 bases. In germline, CDR1 is GTSNPN, CDR2 SVGIG (reference sequence). CDR3 coding DNA: TGTGCCTGGAGTGGCTCTATGACAGATACGCAGTATTTT. The encoded protein is CAWSGSMTDTQYF.

The chain combines TRBV5-4 with TRBJ2-3, with 8 bases that match TRBD1. The junction had 14 bases not matched to a gene; V was cut back by 3 bases and J by 5 bases. The CDR3 contains 17 residues. Germline CDR1 is SGHNT and CDR2 is YYREEE (reference sequence). CDR3 amino acids: CASSSWKGQVNLDTQYF. CDR3 in DNA: TGTGCCAGCAGCTCTTGGAAGGGACAGGTCAATTTAGATACGCAGTATTTT.

This clone was found once. The chain combines TRBV5-4 with TRBJ2-5; 8 bases are shared with TRBD2. Germline V CDR1 and CDR2: SGHNT, YYREEE (reference sequence). J was trimmed by 1 base and V by 3 bases; bases with no gene match: 11. This CDR3 spans 17 amino acids. CDR3 protein: CASSWGRTTSGQETQYF. The CDR3, as DNA: TGTGCCAGCAGCTGGGGACGAACTACTAGCGGCCAAGAGACCCAGTACTTC.

V is TRBV29-1 and J is TRBJ2-1; D is unresolved. From germline, CDR1 is SQVTM and CDR2 ANQGSEA. V lost 7 bases and J 2 bases, leaving 6 bases between the germline ends. This CDR3 has 11 amino acids. CDR3 nucleotide sequence: TGCAGCGCCTACGCCTACAATGAGCAGTTCTTC. Its protein is CSAYAYNEQFF.

The count of this clone is one. The chain joins TRBV28 to TRBJ2-5, with TRBD2 as a possible D gene (5 bases). CDR1 MDHEN and CDR2 SYDVKM come from the germline V gene. V was cut by 1 base and J by 5 bases, with 20 bases left in between. This CDR3 is 17 amino acids long. In DNA, the CDR3 is TGTGCCAGCAGTTTATTCCCTAGGGCGGCCCGGAGGGAGACCCAGTACTTC. This encodes CASSLFPRAARRETQYF.

This sequence joins TRBV30 and TRBJ2-1, with unresolved D. The V gene's germline CDR1 is GTSNPN and CDR2 SVGIG (reference sequence). The CDR3 spans 13 residues. Trimming shortened V by 0 bases and J by 7 bases, and 10 bases separated the two germline ends. CDR3 DNA: TGTGCCTGGAGTGTAATTAGTGCAAATGAGCAGTTCTTC. Its protein product is CAWSVISANEQFF.

The chain is built from TRBV6-5 and TRBJ1-2; 7 positions agree with TRBD1. The CDR3 consists of 13 residues. Germline V gene data show CDR1 as MNHEY and CDR2 as SVGAGI. Trimming took 5 bases from V and 8 from J; bases not matched to a gene: 8. For the CDR3, the DNA is TGTGCCAGCAGTGCTGACAGGGTGATGGGCTACACCTTC. Translating gives CASSADRVMGYTF.

This clone is a singleton in its sample. This chain connects TRBV7-9 to TRBJ1-6; 7 bases map to TRBD1. This CDR3 has 15 amino acids. CDR1 and CDR2 from the germline V gene are SEHNR and FQNEAQ (reference sequence). The J segment lost 7 bases and the V segment lost 6 bases, leaving 9 bases of the junction unmatched. In DNA form, the CDR3 reads TGTGCCAGCAGACCCCTTGGGACAGCAAATTCACCCCTCCACTTT. It is translated as CASRPLGTANSPLHF.

This clone was seen just once. The rearrangement links TRBV7-9 to TRBJ1-1; D unresolved. Germline values: CDR1 SEHNR, CDR2 FQNEAQ (reference sequence). The CDR3 is 14 amino acids. V was pared by 4 bases and J by 3 bases, with 12 bases between. Here the CDR3 reads CASSSGETDTEAFF. The CDR3 coding sequence is TGTGCCAGCAGCTCCGGGGAAACGGACACTGAAGCTTTCTTT.

The V and J genes are TRBV4-1 and TRBJ2-7, with D perhaps TRBD1 (5 bases). Germline V CDR1 and CDR2: MGHRA, YSYEKL. Trimming removed 1 base at V and 5 bases at J, with 12 bases between. This CDR3 spans 14 amino acids. CDR3 nucleotides: TGCGCCAGCAGCCAAGGACCTAGGGGTGACGAGCAGTACTTC. The encoded protein is CASSQGPRGDEQYF.

The chain is built from TRBV4-1 and TRBJ2-6; 7 nucleotides match TRBD1. Germline lookup yields CDR1 MGHRA and CDR2 YSYEKL. J was trimmed by 0 bases and V by 1 base; bases with no gene match: 3. This CDR3 spans 17 amino acids. The DNA for the CDR3 is TGCGCCAGCAGCCAAGTCCCAGGGGGCTCTGGGGCCAACGTCCTGACTTTC. Protein product: CASSQVPGGSGANVLTF.

This chain links TRBV28 with TRBJ1-1; D is possibly TRBD1 (5 bases). Between the trimmed V and J ends, which lost 8 bases and 12 bases, there was a span of 16 bases. This CDR3 has 11 amino acids. Germline-derived CDR1 and CDR2 are MDHEN and SYDVKM. The CDR3 sequence is CASYRGSETFF. The CDR3 DNA sequence: TGTGCCAGCTATCGGGGGAGCGAGACTTTCTTT.

The chain combines TRBV28 with TRBJ1-5; TRBD1 aligns across 11 bases. The CDR3 consists of 16 residues. Trimming at V came to 0 bases and at J to 4 bases, leaving 2 bases not matched to a gene. Per the germline V gene, CDR1 is MDHEN and CDR2 is SYDVKM. DNA of the CDR3: TGTGCCAGCAGTTTATGGGACAGGGGGCGAAATCAGCCCCAGCATTTT. It translates to CASSLWDRGRNQPQHF.

The sample holds one count of this clone. V gene TRBV29-1 combines with J gene TRBJ1-1; D is ambiguous. Trimming took 5 bases from V and 8 from J, leaving 18 bases between them. This CDR3 comprises 13 residues. The germline gives CDR1 SQVTM, CDR2 ANQGSEA. The CDR3 sequence is CSVLSSRGNEAFF. The CDR3 nucleotides are TGCAGCGTTTTGTCTAGTCGGGGTAACGAAGCTTTCTTT.

The J gene is TRBJ1-1, the V gene TRBV4-3, with TRBD1 matching over 8 bases. CDR3 length: 15 residues. V lost 2 bases and J lost 5; bases outside the gene matches: 7. Germline CDR1 LGHNA, CDR2 YSLEER. The CDR3: CASSQNQDRVTEAFF. The CDR3 DNA reads as TGCGCCAGCAGCCAAAACCAGGACAGGGTTACTGAAGCTTTCTTT.

The chain is built from TRBV5-8 and TRBJ2-7, with TRBD1 identical over 10 bases. This CDR3 has 15 amino acids. CDR1 and CDR2 from the germline V gene are SGHTS and YDEGEE. The V gene end was trimmed by 4 bases and the J gene end by 0 bases; junction bases not matched to a gene: 4. The CDR3, as DNA: TGTGCCAGCAGCCCGGGACAGGGGCCCTCCTACGAGCAGTACTTC. Protein sequence: CASSPGQGPSYEQYF.

The V gene is TRBV7-9, the J gene TRBJ1-2; D call uncertain. This CDR3 is built from 13 residues. V lost 5 bases and J lost 0, with 7 bases in between. Germline V gene lookup returns CDR1 SEHNR and CDR2 FQNEAQ (reference sequence). For the CDR3, the DNA is TGTGCCAGCAGCAAAGCTCCTAACTATGGCTACACCTTC. Translating gives CASSKAPNYGYTF.

J is TRBJ2-5 and V is TRBV5-1; 11 nucleotides align to TRBD2. Trimming removed 1 base from V and 3 bases from J; junction bases left unmatched: 8. Germline CDR1 SGHRS, CDR2 YFSETQ. The CDR3 has 17 residues. DNA for the CDR3: TGCGCCAGCAGCTTGAGAGGAGGGACTAGCGGAAAAGAGACCCAGTACTTC. It specifies CASSLRGGTSGKETQYF.

This sequence joins TRBV7-9 and TRBJ1-5, with D tentatively TRBD1 (6 bases). V gave up 9 bases and J gave up 0 bases, with 12 bases separating them. This CDR3 is built from 14 residues. Germline CDR1 and CDR2: SEHNR and FQNEAQ (reference sequence). The chain's CDR3 is CASEDSDSNQPQHF. The CDR3 region has the DNA TGTGCCAGTGAGGACAGCGATAGCAATCAGCCCCAGCATTTT.